This T cell receptor beta chain was obtained from a study of T-cell reconstitution after alpha-beta-depleted transplantation in children. V lost 0 bases to trimming and J lost 2 bases; unmatched junction nucleotides: 1. The length of the CDR3 is 15 residues. Looked up from germline, CDR1 is MNHNY and CDR2 is SVGAGI (reference sequence). Unique molecular identifiers featured in how the TCRbeta library was prepared. Each CDR3 protein is one row after TCRdb ran MiXCR on the PCR reads. The sample includes about 190,000 distinct CDR3 sequences, over 8.5% of them seen just once. A remark on this clonotype: The antigen is unknown.

Study-wide results and caveats: Two months or so post-transplant, alpha-beta T cells reportedly derived from several hundred expanded graft clones. From newly produced T cells came most of the T-cell counts and diversity one year after transplant. Elevated TCRbeta diversity at day 60 was traced, in some patients, to surviving recipient T cells and thymic progenitors.

Sequencing was performed on PBMCs, taken before TCRalphabeta/CD19-depleted stem cell transplant. The rearrangement joins TRBV6-6 to TRBJ1-2; 9 positions match TRBD1. The source is a boy under 10 years old with acute myeloid leukemia, due to receive a stem cell transplant. As DNA, the CDR3 is TGTGCCAGCAGTTACTCCGGACAGGGGAACTATGGCTACACCTTC. Translation: CASSYSGQGNYGYTF.